This TCR beta chain stems from a study of metastatic and nonmetastatic thyroid tumors. None of the patients had undergone any treatment ahead of thyroid surgery. The CDR3 runs 15 residues. Germline assignment: CDR1 SGHVS and CDR2 FQNEAQ. Trimming removed 5 bases at V and 8 bases at J, with 22 bases between. TCRdb reprocessed the PCR reads via MiXCR. The table has 20,000 to 25,000 clones, about 20% seen once; the top ten hold around a quarter. This sequence was found in a female donor with papillary thyroid cancer or a benign thyroid nodule (not recorded which). Some clones in this sample may be carry-over from other donors' samples. The chain recombines TRBV7-8 with TRBJ2-7; D is unresolved. Sequenced material: blood. The CDR3 sequence is CASSMMIDSPQKQYF. CDR3 coding DNA: TGTGCCAGCAGCATGATGATCGATTCCCCCCAAAAGCAGTACTTC.